This TCR beta chain was sequenced in a study of siplizumab effects on memory and regulatory T cells. The data were produced by immunoSEQ multiplex PCR, yet TCRdb's version contains in-frame clones alone and is incomplete. The sample lists roughly 100,000 clones, roughly 93% occurring once. In regard to this clone: Its specificity is unknown.

Germline V gene lookup returns CDR1 PRHDT and CDR2 FYEKMQ (reference sequence). V lost 5 bases to trimming and J lost 0 bases; unmatched junction nucleotides: 9. The CDR3 loop spans 16 amino acids. General study points: Researchers did not confirm the suppressive function of proliferating Tregs from siplizumab cultures. Naive T cells looked more diverse than memory cells and looked like major alloresponse contributors. Siplizumab significantly decreased alloreactive sequences from unstimulated CD4+ memory cells.

The clonotype originates from a human donor in good health. The chain links TRBV13 to TRBJ1-1, with 7 positions matching TRBD1. The specimen sequenced was CD8+ T cells sorted from blood. CDR3 DNA sequence: TGTGCCAGCAGCCTAGAGGGGGCGAGTCTGAACACTGAAGCTTTCTTT. The encoded protein is CASSLEGASLNTEAFF.